This TCR beta chain emerged from a study of blood T cell repertoires in COVID-19. Looking at the study overall: The cDNA or gDNA used as material had been derived from T cells, B-cell-depleted T cells, or PBMCs.

Authors' processing steps: How many nucleated cells were present was estimated from reference gene primer amplification. Sequenced by immunoSEQ multiplex PCR; TCRdb stores in-frame clones only, minus some. V, J and clone size reflect that table, while D and trimming were determined from the DNA. The sample has more than 250,000 clones; 86% are singletons. Sequencing used peripheral blood. The TCR sequence derives from a man aged 18-30 years with active or convalescent COVID-19.

The CDR3 sequence: CASVRGGLANTEAFF. DNA of the CDR3: TGTGCCAGTGTAAGGGGGGGGCTGGCGAACACTGAAGCTTTCTTT. The V call is TRBV28, the J call TRBJ1-1; TRBD1 might be the D (6 bases). From germline, CDR1 is MDHEN and CDR2 SYDVKM. The ends were cut back, 9 bases at V and 1 base at J, with 18 bases in the middle. The CDR3 consists of 15 residues.